Shown below are 2 T cell receptor beta chains from a single sample sequenced in a study of shared clonotypes between healthy human individuals. Sequencing used immunoSEQ multiplex PCR; TCRdb keeps in-frame clones, though not all of them. The data contain about 1 million clones, around 75% of them singletons. The source material was memory CD4+ T cells sorted from blood. Subset of the sample: CD45RA-negative fraction. These receptors originate from a young man in good health.

The CDR3 sequence is CASRSPDRDEKLFF. The CDR3 nucleotides read TGTGCCAGTAGATCCCCCGACAGGGATGAAAAACTGTTTTTT. This rearrangement joins TRBV19 to TRBJ1-4, with TRBD1 identical over 7 bases. The CDR3 has 14 amino acids. CDR1 is LNHDA and CDR2 is SQIVND in the germline V gene (reference sequence). Unmatched junction bases numbered 7, after V lost 6 bases and J lost 6 bases.

This clone was detected only once. The chain carries TRBV6-6 and TRBJ1-1; 7 nucleotides agree with TRBD1. CDR3 size: 16 residues. The germline CDR1 and CDR2 sequences are MNHNY and SVGAGI (reference sequence). The trim removed 0 bases at V and 2 bases at J, leaving 6 bases unmatched. The CDR3 sequence: CASSYSLTGFNTEAFF. The CDR3 nucleotides are TGTGCCAGCAGTTACTCACTGACAGGGTTCAACACTGAAGCTTTCTTT.